These 32 T cell receptor beta chains were sequenced from one sample in a study of spatial heterogeneity in lung cancer. Study-level points and caveats: Tumor mutation count correlated with how many alpha and beta TCRs expanded intratumorally.

In TCRdb, the 5' RACE reads were re-called with MiXCR into one record per CDR3 protein. The table shows 17,000 or so distinct CDR3 sequences, with 6.2% occurring only once. Their cognate antigens are unknown. The time point was: sample taken at primary tumor resection. Sequenced material: lung tumor tissue, taken at surgery. The receptors derive from a male donor with early-stage non-small cell lung cancer.

This clonotype has at least ten counts. This beta chain lies outside the target of a library built for alpha chains; its clone size means little. The V gene is TRBV20-1, the J gene TRBJ2-5, with a possible D match to TRBD1 (6 bases). The CDR3 contains 16 residues. In germline, CDR1 is DFQATT, CDR2 SNEGSKA (reference sequence). Trimming removed 3 bases at V and 6 bases at J, with 23 bases between. DNA for the CDR3: TGCAGTGCTAGCCCTCGCGCAGGGCAGGGGCTGAAGACCCAGTACTTC. This sequence encodes CSASPRAGQGLKTQYF.

Of note for this clonotype: Since it is a stray read in a library aimed at alpha chains, this beta chain has a size that is not meaningful. This chain connects TRBV20-1 to TRBJ2-5; D perhaps matches TRBD2 (5 bases). CDR1 and CDR2 from the germline V gene are DFQATT and SNEGSKA (reference sequence). The ends were cut back, 3 bases at V and 5 bases at J, with 10 bases in the middle. CDR3 length: 12 residues. The CDR3 DNA is TGCAGTGCTAGTGGACTTGTTGAGACCCAGTACTTC. Amino acids: CSASGLVETQYF.

This clonotype was seen at least ten times. The library was designed around alpha chains, so this beta chain is a stray read whose abundance carries little weight. The chain recombines TRBV19 with TRBJ1-4; no definite D call. From germline, CDR1 is LNHDA and CDR2 SQIVND (reference sequence). Trimming took off 8 bases at V and 0 bases at J, with 10 bases between the two ends. This CDR3 contains 14 residues. CDR3 DNA: TGTGCCAGTGGTGGGGAGCCAACTAATGAAAAACTGTTTTTT. Translating gives CASGGEPTNEKLFF.

This clonotype came up many times. This beta chain is off target for a library built for alpha chains, so its abundance means little. The V call is TRBV11-1, the J call TRBJ2-7; 8 positions match TRBD1. The trim removed 3 bases at V and 4 bases at J, leaving 5 bases unmatched. CDR1 and CDR2 from the germline V gene are SGHAT and FQDESV (reference sequence). This CDR3 is 14 amino acids long. In DNA, the CDR3 is TGTGCCAGCAGCTTCCGGGACAGGATGTACGAGCAGTACTTC. It yields the protein CASSFRDRMYEQYF.

This clonotype was observed many times. This beta chain turned up in a library designed for alpha chains; as an off-target read, its abundance says little. The CDR3 DNA sequence: TGTGCCAGCAGCCCCCCGGGGAGCGAGGTTGAGCAGTTCTTC. Its protein product is CASSPPGSEVEQFF. The rearrangement uses TRBV7-8 and TRBJ2-1; D is possibly TRBD2 (5 bases). The CDR3 runs 14 residues. Germline assignment: CDR1 SGHVS and CDR2 FQNEAQ. V lost 5 bases and J 9 bases, leaving 17 bases between the germline ends.

This clonotype was seen many times. Because this beta chain is a stray read in a library intended to capture alpha chains, its abundance should not be given much weight. V gene TRBV27 combines with J gene TRBJ2-2, with 9 bases matching TRBD1. Germline assignment: CDR1 MNHEY and CDR2 SMNVEV (reference sequence). V was clipped by 5 bases and J by 1 base; unmatched bases: 8. The CDR3 runs to 17 residues. CDR3 protein: CASSALTGGLNTGELFF. CDR3 in DNA: TGTGCCAGCAGTGCACTGACAGGGGGATTGAACACCGGGGAGCTGTTTTTT.

Details on this clonotype: This beta chain represents an off-target read in a library built for alpha chains; its size is of limited meaning. V is TRBV27 and J is TRBJ2-7; D may be TRBD1 (6 bases). Germline CDR1 is MNHEY and CDR2 is SMNVEV (reference sequence). This CDR3 is 15 amino acids long. The V end was cut by 0 bases, the J end by 1 base, with 10 bases between. The CDR3 nucleotides are TGTGCCAGCAGTTTATCTGTCAGGGGTTCCTACGAGCAGTACTTC. It codes for CASSLSVRGSYEQYF.

This clonotype was recorded at least ten times. Because this beta chain is a stray read in a library intended to capture alpha chains, its abundance should not be given much weight. The V call is TRBV7-9, the J call TRBJ2-7; 7 nucleotides agree with TRBD2. Per the germline V gene, CDR1 is SEHNR and CDR2 is FQNEAQ (reference sequence). This CDR3 is built from 15 residues. The junction had 9 bases not matched to a gene; V was cut back by 4 bases and J by 3 bases. The CDR3 region is CASSSGTPGGYEQYF. CDR3 nucleotide sequence: TGTGCCAGCAGCTCCGGGACGCCGGGGGGCTACGAGCAGTACTTC.

Points on this clonotype: A library made for alpha chains picked up this beta chain off target, so its size means little. This chain links TRBV7-2 with TRBJ1-1; D not certain. Trimming took off 5 bases at V and 1 base at J, with 11 bases between the two ends. Germline-derived CDR1 and CDR2 are SGHTA and FQGNSA. The CDR3 is 14 residues long. The CDR3 region is CASSETEKNTEAFF. CDR3 nucleotides: TGTGCCAGCAGCGAAACAGAGAAGAACACTGAAGCTTTCTTT.

This clonotype was detected only a few times. This beta chain represents an off-target read in a library built for alpha chains; its size is of limited meaning. V gene TRBV7-9 combines with J gene TRBJ2-3, with TRBD2 identical over 9 bases. After removal of 5 bases from V and 3 bases from J, the junction contained 6 bases not matched to a gene. Per the germline V gene, CDR1 is SEHNR and CDR2 is FQNEAQ (reference sequence). The CDR3 has 15 amino acids. This chain's CDR3 is CASSRASGATDTQYF. In DNA, the CDR3 is TGTGCCAGCAGCCGAGCTAGCGGGGCGACAGATACGCAGTATTTT. Filled out from reference TRBV7-9 and TRBJ2-3, the complete variable domain reads DTGVSQNPRHKITKRGQNVTFRCDPISEHNRLYWYRQTLGQGPEFLTYFQNEAQLEKSRLLSDRFSAERPKGSFSTLEIQRTEQGDSAMYLCASSRASGATDTQYFGPGTRLTVL.

This clonotype was counted ten times or more. This beta chain is an off-target read within a library intended for alpha chains, so its frequency means little. V gene TRBV29-1 combines with J gene TRBJ2-3; TRBD1 aligns across 11 bases. V dropped 4 bases and J dropped 6; count of bases not matched to a gene: 12. The germline CDR1 and CDR2 sequences are SQVTM and ANQGSEA. The CDR3 loop spans 16 amino acids. The CDR3: CSVVGRGQGAMDTQYF. DNA for the CDR3: TGCAGCGTTGTTGGCCGTGGACAGGGGGCGATGGATACGCAGTATTTT.

This clonotype was seen many times. This beta chain is a stray sequence in a library constructed for alpha chains; its clone size is not meaningful. This sequence joins TRBV2 and TRBJ1-2; 9 bases agree with TRBD1. The CDR3 spans 13 residues. After removal of 4 bases from V and 8 bases from J, the junction contained 5 bases not matched to a gene. Per germline, CDR1 SNHLY and CDR2 FYNNEI. Here the CDR3 DNA reads TGTGCCAGCAGTGTACAGGGGGCAGGAGGCTACACCTTC. Translating it yields CASSVQGAGGYTF.

In its sample, this clonotype was seen many times. Within a library made for alpha chains, this beta chain is off target, and its count is uninformative. The genes are TRBV7-2 and TRBJ2-3, with D unresolved. Trimming took off 5 bases at V and 6 bases at J, with 9 bases between the two ends. The CDR3 has 12 residues. CDR1 and CDR2 (germline): SGHTA, FQGNSA. CDR3 protein: CASSHGPDTQYF. CDR3 DNA: TGTGCCAGCAGCCACGGTCCGGATACGCAGTATTTT. Full variable domain (remainder filled in from reference TRBV7-2 and TRBJ2-3): GAGVSQSPSNKVTEKGKDVELRCDPISGHTALYWYRQSLGQGLEFLIYFQGNSAPDKSGLPSDRFSAERTGGSVSTLTIQRTQQEDSAVYLCASSHGPDTQYFGPGTRLTVL.

This clonotype was counted only a few times. For a library built for alpha chains, this beta chain is a stray read; little rests on its size. The genes are TRBV6-1 and TRBJ2-5; D is undetermined. The V gene lost 5 bases and the J gene lost 3 bases, with 13 bases spanning the gap. There are 14 residues in the CDR3. Germline-derived CDR1 and CDR2 are MNHNS and SASEGT. The CDR3 loop reads CASSPPGREETQYF. The CDR3 region has the DNA TGTGCCAGCAGTCCACCCGGGCGCGAAGAGACCCAGTACTTC.

This clonotype was observed many times. This beta chain slipped into a library made for alpha chains as a stray read, so its size is not meaningful. The chain combines TRBV20-1 with TRBJ1-1; D is perhaps TRBD1 (6 bases). Germline assignment: CDR1 DFQATT and CDR2 SNEGSKA (reference sequence). Trimming shortened V by 7 bases and J by 6 bases, and 15 bases separated the two germline ends. The CDR3 totals 12 residues. The CDR3 spells CSVWGRGAEAFF. CDR3 bases: TGCAGTGTGTGGGGGCGAGGGGCTGAAGCTTTCTTT.

This clonotype has at least ten counts. This beta chain was picked up by a library intended for alpha chains and is off target, so its count carries little meaning. V usage is TRBV3-1 and J usage is TRBJ2-7; D call uncertain. In germline, CDR1 is LGHDT, CDR2 YNNKEL (reference sequence). The CDR3 spans 12 residues. V lost 1 base and J 5 bases, leaving 6 bases between the germline ends. The CDR3 here is CASSQVRHEQYF. CDR3 sequence (DNA): TGTGCCAGCAGCCAAGTTCGGCACGAGCAGTACTTC.

This clonotype was observed at least ten times. This beta chain is off target for a library built for alpha chains, so its abundance means little. The V gene is TRBV5-4, the J gene TRBJ2-1; TRBD1 is a possible D gene (5 bases). Trimming took off 0 bases at V and 8 bases at J, with 9 bases between the two ends. CDR3 length: 13 residues. The germline gives CDR1 SGHNT, CDR2 YYREEE (reference sequence). As DNA, the CDR3 is TGTGCCAGCAGCTTGGAAGGCAGGGATGAGCAGTTCTTC. Translating gives CASSLEGRDEQFF. Drawing the rest from reference TRBV5-4 and TRBJ2-1, the complete variable domain is ETGVTQSPTHLIKTRGQQVTLRCSSQSGHNTVSWYQQALGQGPQFIFQYYREEENGRGNFPPRFSGLQFPNYSSELNVNALELDDSALYLCASSLEGRDEQFFGPGTRLTVL.

This clonotype has a count of ten or more. As an off-target read in a library built for alpha chains, this beta chain has a frequency of little significance. The chain carries TRBV9 and TRBJ2-1; D unresolved. CDR1 and CDR2 (germline): SGDLS, YYNGEE. Deletions cut 2 bases from V and 3 bases from J, with 15 bases between. The CDR3 contains 16 residues. The CDR3 loop reads CASSVWARVGYNEQFF. DNA of the CDR3: TGTGCCAGCAGCGTGTGGGCCCGGGTAGGCTACAATGAGCAGTTCTTC.

The sample holds many counts of this clonotype. Because the library targeted alpha chains, this beta chain is an off-target read whose size means little. This chain links TRBV6-1 with TRBJ1-5; D is unclear. Looked up from germline, CDR1 is MNHNS and CDR2 is SASEGT. V gave up 6 bases and J gave up 0 bases, with 9 bases separating them. The CDR3 runs 14 residues. The CDR3 DNA sequence: TGTGCCAGCAGGCAGATGAATAGCAATCAGCCCCAGCATTTT. Translating gives CASRQMNSNQPQHF.

This clonotype was detected many times. Because this beta chain is a stray read in a library intended to capture alpha chains, its abundance should not be given much weight. This chain joins TRBV7-8 and TRBJ1-1; unclear D gene. CDR1 is SGHVS and CDR2 is FQNEAQ in the germline V gene. With 10 bases removed from V and 5 bases from J, the gap between germline ends came to 20 bases. CDR3 length: 14 residues. CDR3 residues: CATFRAASKTEAFF. CDR3 nucleotide sequence: TGTGCCACCTTTCGAGCGGCATCGAAGACTGAAGCTTTCTTT. The full variable domain, rest sourced from reference TRBV7-8 and TRBJ1-1, is GAGVSQSPRYKVAKRGQDVALRCDPISGHVSLFWYQQALGQGPEFLTYFQNEAQLDKSGLPSDRFFAERPEGSVSTLKIQRTQQEDSAVYLCATFRAASKTEAFFGQGTRLTVV.

This clonotype came up many times. Since the library was made to target alpha chains, this beta chain is a stray read and its abundance is not meaningful. This chain's CDR3 is CASRDLGLAGHTGELFF. The DNA for the CDR3 is TGTGCCAGCAGAGACCTGGGACTAGCGGGCCACACCGGGGAGCTGTTTTTT. This chain joins TRBV6-6 and TRBJ2-2; TRBD2 aligns across 12 bases. The CDR3 spans 17 residues. After removal of 6 bases from V and 3 bases from J, the junction contained 8 bases not matched to a gene. CDR1 is MNHNY, CDR2 SVGAGI, per germline (reference sequence).

This clonotype was found many times. This beta chain is a stray sequence in a library constructed for alpha chains; its clone size is not meaningful. The V gene is TRBV20-1, the J gene TRBJ2-1; D perhaps matches TRBD2 (5 bases). The CDR3 spans 11 residues. Germline V CDR1 and CDR2: DFQATT, SNEGSKA (reference sequence). Trimming left V 6 bases short and J 9 bases short, with 12 bases between. CDR3 in DNA: TGCAGTGCATTGCGGGTGCCTGAGCAGTTCTTC. Its translation: CSALRVPEQFF.

On this clonotype: Being off target in a library aimed at alpha chains, this beta chain has a size of little meaning. The rearrangement joins TRBV9 to TRBJ2-5; 7 positions match TRBD1. Germline V gene data show CDR1 as SGDLS and CDR2 as YYNGEE. The CDR3 has 15 amino acids. V shed 4 bases, J shed 2 bases, and the junction held 8 bases outside the gene matches. The DNA for the CDR3 is TGTGCCAGCAGCCCGTCGGGACAGCCACAAGAGACCCAGTACTTC. As protein: CASSPSGQPQETQYF.

As for this clonotype: Because this beta chain is a stray read in a library intended to capture alpha chains, its abundance should not be given much weight. The V call is TRBV7-8, the J call TRBJ2-1, with D perhaps TRBD1 (6 bases). This CDR3 is 13 amino acids long. CDR1 is SGHVS and CDR2 is FQNEAQ in the germline V gene. Deletions cut 3 bases from V and 6 bases from J, with 9 bases between. Written as DNA, the CDR3 is TGTGCCAGCAGCTTGGGACACTTCAATGAGCAGTTCTTC. The encoded protein is CASSLGHFNEQFF. Based on the CDR3 plus reference TRBV7-8 and TRBJ2-1, the full variable domain is GAGVSQSPRYKVAKRGQDVALRCDPISGHVSLFWYQQALGQGPEFLTYFQNEAQLDKSGLPSDRFFAERPEGSVSTLKIQRTQQEDSAVYLCASSLGHFNEQFFGPGTRLTVL.

As regards this clonotype: As an off-target read in a library built for alpha chains, this beta chain has a frequency of little significance. V usage is TRBV24-1 and J usage is TRBJ2-2; 10 nucleotides align to TRBD2. The junction had 2 bases not matched to a gene; V was cut back by 3 bases and J by 2 bases. This CDR3 has 16 amino acids. Looked up from germline, CDR1 is KGHDR and CDR2 is SFDVKD. DNA for the CDR3: TGTGCCACCAGTGATAGGACTAGCGGCAACACCGGGGAGCTGTTTTTT. It yields the protein CATSDRTSGNTGELFF.

In this sample, this clonotype turned up many times. This beta chain was picked up by a library intended for alpha chains and is off target, so its count carries little meaning. This sequence joins TRBV20-1 and TRBJ1-2; 8 nucleotides align to TRBD1. Trimming cost V 3 bases and J 4 bases; bases outside gene matches: 7. The CDR3 sequence is 14 residues long. Germline assignment: CDR1 DFQATT and CDR2 SNEGSKA (reference sequence). CDR3 DNA: TGCAGTGCTAGGCGGTCAGGGGGCGTCTATGGCTACACCTTC. This encodes CSARRSGGVYGYTF.

This clonotype was seen only a few times. This beta chain slipped into a library made for alpha chains as a stray read, so its size is not meaningful. The chain uses TRBV7-8 and TRBJ1-1; no definite D call. Trimming stripped 3 bases from V and 0 bases from J, with 5 bases between. This CDR3 is 13 amino acids long. Germline CDR1 and CDR2: SGHVS and FQNEAQ. This CDR3 is CASSFRLNTEAFF. CDR3 in DNA: TGTGCCAGCAGCTTCAGACTGAACACTGAAGCTTTCTTT.

There are many counts of this clonotype. This beta chain is a stray sequence in a library constructed for alpha chains; its clone size is not meaningful. The CDR3 coding sequence is TGTGCCAGCAGCTTAGACCGGAACACCGGGGAGCTGTTTTTT. Translating gives CASSLDRNTGELFF. The chain links TRBV11-2 to TRBJ2-2; no clear D gene. The CDR3 is made up of 14 amino acids. Germline V gene sequence: CDR1 SGHAT, CDR2 FQNNGV. Trimming stripped 0 bases from V and 1 base from J, with 3 bases between.

This clonotype has just a few counts. This beta chain lies outside the target of a library built for alpha chains; its clone size means little. The chain combines TRBV12-3 or TRBV12-4 with TRBJ1-5; D uncertain. V was cut by 2 bases and J by 7 bases, with 9 bases left in between. The CDR3 spans 13 residues. The CDR3 sequence is CASSLIKGQPQHF. Here the CDR3 DNA reads TGTGCCAGCAGTTTAATCAAGGGCCAGCCCCAGCATTTT.

Remarks on this clonotype: In a library made to pick up alpha chains, this beta chain is a stray read with a size that means little. This rearrangement joins TRBV3-1 to TRBJ1-6; possibly TRBD1 for D (5 bases). V was cut by 4 bases and J by 7 bases, with 14 bases left in between. Germline lookup yields CDR1 LGHDT and CDR2 YNNKEL (reference sequence). The CDR3 covers 15 residues. The DNA for the CDR3 is TGTGCCAGCAGCCCGCAGGGACTAAGCAATTCACCCCTCCACTTT. Its translation is CASSPQGLSNSPLHF.

This clonotype was seen at least ten times. Little can be read into the size of this beta chain, an off-target read in a library designed for alpha chains. The chain recombines TRBV6-2 or TRBV6-3 with TRBJ2-7; TRBD2 aligns across 7 bases. CDR3 length: 14 amino acids. V lost 6 bases and J lost 0; bases outside the gene matches: 5. The germline V gene encodes CDR1 MNHEY and CDR2 SVGEGT. CDR3 coding DNA: TGTGCCAGCAGGAGCGGGAAGAGCTCCTACGAGCAGTACTTC. The encoded protein is CASRSGKSSYEQYF.

This clonotype was counted a few times. Within a library made for alpha chains, this beta chain is off target, and its count is uninformative. The V call is TRBV29-1, the J call TRBJ1-5; 7 nucleotides match TRBD1. V was pared by 5 bases and J by 1 base, with 2 bases of the junction left unmatched. CDR3 length: 13 residues. Germline CDR1 SQVTM, CDR2 ANQGSEA. This chain's CDR3 is CSVSGQSNQPQHF. The CDR3 DNA reads TGCAGCGTTTCGGGACAGAGCAATCAGCCCCAGCATTTT.